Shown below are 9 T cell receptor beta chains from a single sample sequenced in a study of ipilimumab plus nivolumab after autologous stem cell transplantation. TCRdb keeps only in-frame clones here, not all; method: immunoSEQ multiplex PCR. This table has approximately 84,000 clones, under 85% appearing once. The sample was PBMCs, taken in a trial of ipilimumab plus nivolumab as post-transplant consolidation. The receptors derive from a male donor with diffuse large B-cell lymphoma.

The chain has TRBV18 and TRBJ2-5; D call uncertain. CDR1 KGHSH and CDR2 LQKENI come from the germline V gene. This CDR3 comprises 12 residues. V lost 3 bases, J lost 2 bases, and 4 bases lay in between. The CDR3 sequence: CASSPDQETQYF. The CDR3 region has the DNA TGTGCCAGCTCACCTGATCAAGAGACCCAGTACTTC. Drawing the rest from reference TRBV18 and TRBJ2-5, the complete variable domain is NAGVMQNPRHLVRRRGQEARLRCSPMKGHSHVYWYRQLPEEGLKFMVYLQKENIIDESGMPKERFSAEFPKEGPSILRIQQVVRGDSAAYFCASSPDQETQYFGPGTRLLVL.

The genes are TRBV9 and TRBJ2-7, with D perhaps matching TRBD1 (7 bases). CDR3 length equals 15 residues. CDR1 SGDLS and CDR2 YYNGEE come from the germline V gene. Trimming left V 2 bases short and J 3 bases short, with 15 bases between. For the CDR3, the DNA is TGTGCCAGCAGCGTGCGGGCGGGACAGTTCTACGAGCAGTACTTC. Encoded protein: CASSVRAGQFYEQYF.

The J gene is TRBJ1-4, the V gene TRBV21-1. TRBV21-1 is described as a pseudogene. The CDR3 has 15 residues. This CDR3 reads CATRNVYETNEKLFF. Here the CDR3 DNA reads TGTGCCACCAGGAATGTATACGAAACTAATGAAAAACTGTTTTTT.

CDR3 sequence reads: CASSLKGSSTDTQYF. CDR3 bases: TGCGCCAGCAGCTTGAAGGGGAGTAGCACAGATACGCAGTATTTT. J is TRBJ2-3 and V is TRBV5-1, with D possibly called TRBD1 or TRBD2 (5 bases each). The germline V gene encodes CDR1 SGHRS and CDR2 YFSETQ. Trimming pared 1 base from V and 0 bases from J, leaving 9 bases between. This CDR3 has 15 residues. Based on the CDR3 plus reference TRBV5-1 and TRBJ2-3, the full variable domain is KAGVTQTPRYLIKTRGQQVTLSCSPISGHRSVSWYQQTPGQGLQFLFEYFSETQRNKGNFPGRFSGRQFSNSRSEMNVSTLELGDSALYLCASSLKGSSTDTQYFGPGTRLTVL.

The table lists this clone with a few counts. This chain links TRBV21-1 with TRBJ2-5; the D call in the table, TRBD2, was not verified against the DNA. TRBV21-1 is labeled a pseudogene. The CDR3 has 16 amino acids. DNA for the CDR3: TGTGCCAGCAGCAAAGCGGTAATAGTAAGTGTGGAGACCCAGTACTTC. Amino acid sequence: CASSKAVIVSVETQYF.

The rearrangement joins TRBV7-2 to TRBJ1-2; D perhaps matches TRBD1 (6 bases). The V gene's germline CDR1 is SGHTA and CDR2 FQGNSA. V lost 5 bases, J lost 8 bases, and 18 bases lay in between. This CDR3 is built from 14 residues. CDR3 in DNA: TGTGCCAGCAGCCCCCCTGGGGGGGCGAGAGGCTACACCTTC. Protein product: CASSPPGGARGYTF.

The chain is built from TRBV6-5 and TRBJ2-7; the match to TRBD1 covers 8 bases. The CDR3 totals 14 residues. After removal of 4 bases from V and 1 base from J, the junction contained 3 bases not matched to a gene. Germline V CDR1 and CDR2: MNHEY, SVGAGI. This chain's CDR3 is CASSLTGASYEQYF. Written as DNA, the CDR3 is TGTGCCAGCAGTTTGACAGGGGCTTCCTACGAGCAGTACTTC.

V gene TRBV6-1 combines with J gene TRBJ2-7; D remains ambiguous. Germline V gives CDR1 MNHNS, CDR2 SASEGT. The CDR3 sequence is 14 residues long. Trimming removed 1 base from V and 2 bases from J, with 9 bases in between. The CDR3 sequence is CASSEVFRTYEQYF. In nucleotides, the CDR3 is TGTGCCAGCAGTGAAGTTTTTCGAACCTACGAGCAGTACTTC.

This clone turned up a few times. CDR3 bases: TGTGCCTGGAGTGAGGGCTCCCACACTGAAGCTTTCTTT. This encodes CAWSEGSHTEAFF. The chain combines TRBV30 with TRBJ1-1, with D uncertain. V was shortened by 1 base and J by 3 bases, with 9 bases between the two germline ends. The CDR3 runs 13 residues. The germline gives CDR1 GTSNPN, CDR2 SVGIG (reference sequence).